This TCR beta chain appears in the sequencing data of a study of cytomegalovirus exposure and HLA in healthy donors. The germline V and J ends were trimmed by 3 bases and 6 bases, with 12 bases remaining between them. Germline V gives CDR1 SEHNR, CDR2 FQNEAQ (reference sequence). This CDR3 region has 14 residues. The table came from immunoSEQ multiplex PCR; TCRdb's copy has only in-frame clones and leaves some out. The table has about 330,000 clones, approximately 90% seen once. The chain is built from TRBV7-9 and TRBJ2-1; no clear D. The sample comprised PBMCs. This clonotype was sampled from a woman under 40 in good health and CMV-seropositive. DNA of the CDR3: TGTGCCAGCAGCTTGTCCCCAGAGGCCAATGAGCAGTTCTTC. Its translation is CASSLSPEANEQFF. The whole variable domain, filled in from reference TRBV7-9 and TRBJ2-1, reads DTGVSQNPRHKITKRGQNVTFRCDPISEHNRLYWYRQTLGQGPEFLTYFQNEAQLEKSRLLSDRFSAERPKGSFSTLEIQRTEQGDSAMYLCASSLSPEANEQFFGPGTRLTVL.